These 21 T cell receptor beta chains originate from one sample sequenced in a study of blood T cells in healthy people across ages (dated by TCRdb to 2015 to 2017). Libraries were made using 5' RACE. Sequenced on an Illumina HiSeq 2500. A second about 7 to 12 cycle PCR used a sample-barcoded 5' primer and a J-beta primer mix. TCRdb redid the processing of the public reads, applying fastp at Q25 and MiXCR, and retained in-frame beta chains. Rows are combined by CDR3 protein, so each entry shows the most common genes and DNA. In all, the sample holds roughly 1.6 million distinct CDR3 sequences, and 30% to 40% of those were seen once. The ten largest clones add up to 10% to 12% of the sample. The sequenced sample was blood. The receptors here all came from a woman aged 25 to 39 in good health.

The gene calls are TRBV6-1 and TRBJ2-5, with 9 bases that match TRBD1. Trimming removed 4 bases from V and 7 bases from J; junction bases left unmatched: 7. The CDR3 consists of 14 residues. Germline CDR1 reads MNHNS; CDR2 reads SASEGT. CDR3 loop: CASSGMDRGGTQYF. CDR3 DNA: TGTGCCAGCAGTGGGATGGACAGGGGTGGGACCCAGTACTTC.

A few counts support this clonotype. The chain couples TRBV6-6 to TRBJ2-1, with D perhaps TRBD1 or TRBD2 (5 bases each). V dropped 8 bases and J dropped 5 bases, with 10 bases sitting between them. The germline V gene has CDR1 MNHNY and CDR2 SVGAGI (reference sequence). CDR3 size: 12 residues. The CDR3 DNA is TGTGCCAGCCGACGAGGGGACAATGAGCAGTTCTTC. This codes for CASRRGDNEQFF.

The chain joins TRBV20-1 to TRBJ2-3; D gene ambiguous. This CDR3 has 15 residues. Germline CDR1 reads DFQATT; CDR2 reads SNEGSKA (reference sequence). The ends were cut back, 2 bases at V and 6 bases at J, with 18 bases in the middle. The CDR3 DNA follows: TGCAGTGCTAGACACCCCAGTTTAGGTGGGGATACGCAGTATTTT. Translating gives CSARHPSLGGDTQYF.

This clonotype was observed at least ten times. The chain has TRBV6-1 and TRBJ2-5, with D tentatively TRBD1 (6 bases). Germline V gene lookup returns CDR1 MNHNS and CDR2 SASEGT. V lost 9 bases and J lost 1, with 12 bases in between. The length of the CDR3 is 13 residues. CDR3 coding DNA: TGTGCCAGTGCGAGGGGGAGCCAAGAGACCCAGTACTTC. This gives the protein CASARGSQETQYF.

This clonotype has a handful of counts. This rearrangement joins TRBV5-1 to TRBJ1-2; D is unclear. Per germline, CDR1 SGHRS and CDR2 YFSETQ. The CDR3 spans 15 residues. V was trimmed by 0 bases and J by 2 bases, leaving 11 bases between them. The CDR3 DNA sequence: TGCGCCAGCAGCTTGGCCCGAGGGATCAACTATGGCTACACCTTC. Protein: CASSLARGINYGYTF.

This clonotype was seen a few times. V gene TRBV9 combines with J gene TRBJ1-2, with D perhaps TRBD1 (6 bases). The CDR3 runs 15 residues. Per the germline V gene, CDR1 is SGDLS and CDR2 is YYNGEE. The ends were cut back, 6 bases at V and 4 bases at J, with 19 bases in the middle. The CDR3 loop reads CASTRTGQGIYGYTF. CDR3 nucleotides: TGTGCCAGCACCCGAACAGGGCAGGGTATCTATGGCTACACCTTC. Drawing the rest from reference TRBV9 and TRBJ1-2, the complete variable domain is DSGVTQTPKHLITATGQRVTLRCSPRSGDLSVYWYQQSLDQGLQFLIQYYNGEERAKGNILERFSAQQFPDLHSELNLSSLELGDSALYFCASTRTGQGIYGYTFGSGTRLTVV.

This chain connects TRBV3-1 to TRBJ2-5; 10 positions agree with TRBD1. This CDR3 is 18 amino acids long. V trimming: 2 bases; J trimming: 11 bases; junction bases outside the gene matches: 20. Germline CDR1 is LGHDT and CDR2 is YNNKEL (reference sequence). Here the CDR3 reads CASSQSWDRGLIHNGQYF. CDR3 DNA sequence: TGTGCCAGCAGCCAATCCTGGGACAGGGGCCTGATCCACAATGGGCAGTACTTC.

The chain employs TRBV9 and TRBJ1-1, with unresolved D. Trimming stripped 0 bases from V and 4 bases from J, with 19 bases between. The CDR3 loop spans 17 amino acids. The germline CDR1 and CDR2 sequences are SGDLS and YYNGEE. The CDR3 DNA sequence: TGTGCCAGCAGCGTAGTGGATTTTAGGTTAATCAGCACTGAAGCTTTCTTT. Translation gives CASSVVDFRLISTEAFF.

This clonotype has more than one count but fewer than ten. The chain has TRBV18 and TRBJ2-3; 9 bases line up with TRBD1. Per germline, CDR1 KGHSH and CDR2 LQKENI. The CDR3 covers 17 residues. The trim removed 3 bases at V and 3 bases at J, leaving 10 bases unmatched. CDR3 bases: TGTGCCAGCTCACCGCAGACGGGACAGGGCAATACAGATACGCAGTATTTT. Translating gives CASSPQTGQGNTDTQYF.

This clonotype was observed a few times. The V gene is TRBV2, the J gene TRBJ2-7; D unresolved. The CDR3 has 14 amino acids. With 3 bases removed from V and 4 bases from J, the gap between germline ends came to 13 bases. Germline V gene sequence: CDR1 SNHLY, CDR2 FYNNEI. CDR3 region: CASSDQDPTYEQYF. CDR3 sequence (DNA): TGTGCCAGCAGTGACCAAGATCCGACTTACGAGCAGTACTTC.

The chain employs TRBV28 and TRBJ2-1; D possibly corresponds to TRBD2 (6 bases). The length of the CDR3 is 15 residues. Between the trimmed V and J ends, which lost 3 bases and 2 bases, there was a span of 11 bases. Germline values: CDR1 MDHEN, CDR2 SYDVKM. Here the CDR3 DNA reads TGTGCCAGCAGTTTCGGGACTGAGCCCTACAATGAGCAGTTCTTC. It is translated as CASSFGTEPYNEQFF.

Only a few counts were recorded for this clonotype. This sequence joins TRBV20-1 and TRBJ2-7; perhaps TRBD1 as D (6 bases). V lost 0 bases and J 4 bases, leaving 16 bases between the germline ends. CDR1 and CDR2 from the germline V gene are DFQATT and SNEGSKA (reference sequence). This CDR3 is 15 amino acids long. The chain's CDR3 is CSARDLQGSAYEQYF. DNA of the CDR3: TGCAGTGCTAGAGATCTTCAGGGGAGTGCTTACGAGCAGTACTTC.

The chain couples TRBV7-2 to TRBJ1-5, with D perhaps TRBD1 (6 bases). Trimming pared 5 bases from V and 7 bases from J, leaving 18 bases between. Germline assignment: CDR1 SGHTA and CDR2 FQGNSA. The CDR3 length is 15 residues. This CDR3 is CASSPAGQGFQPQHF. The CDR3 DNA is TGTGCCAGCAGCCCAGCGGGCCAGGGGTTCCAGCCCCAGCATTTT.

The V gene is TRBV27, the J gene TRBJ1-2, with TRBD1 identical over 8 bases. The CDR3 totals 14 residues. V trimming: 0 bases; J trimming: 10 bases; junction bases outside the gene matches: 7. Germline-derived CDR1 and CDR2 are MNHEY and SMNVEV (reference sequence). Written as DNA, the CDR3 is TGTGCCAGCAGTTTATCTCGGACAGGGAGTCCCTACACCTTC. Translating it yields CASSLSRTGSPYTF.

This chain links TRBV6-1 with TRBJ1-5, with no clear D. This CDR3 is built from 13 residues. CDR1 is MNHNS and CDR2 is SASEGT in the germline V gene. Trimming stripped 9 bases from V and 9 bases from J, with 18 bases between. This chain's CDR3 is CASGSETVGPQHF. The CDR3 DNA sequence: TGTGCCAGTGGGTCAGAGACCGTCGGGCCCCAGCATTTT.

This clonotype appeared a few times. The gene calls are TRBV29-1 and TRBJ1-2; D ambiguous. Germline V CDR1 and CDR2: SQVTM, ANQGSEA. The CDR3 covers 13 residues. Trimming stripped 6 bases from V and 4 bases from J, with 15 bases between. The CDR3 loop is CSVGKGSLYGYTF. The CDR3 bases are TGCAGCGTCGGTAAAGGAAGCCTCTATGGCTACACCTTC.

This chain uses TRBV20-1 with TRBJ1-6; D may be TRBD1 (5 bases). The CDR3 is 15 residues long. Per germline, CDR1 DFQATT and CDR2 SNEGSKA (reference sequence). Trimming took 6 bases from V and 4 from J, leaving 16 bases between them. CDR3 loop: CSARAVGLYNSPLHF. In nucleotides, the CDR3 is TGCAGTGCCAGGGCAGTGGGTCTTTATAATTCACCCCTCCACTTT.

About this clonotype: At one of its ends the junction is not consistent with the germline gene, which may arise from a read error. The genes are TRBV20-1 and TRBJ2-5, with 8 bases matching TRBD2. CDR3 size: 17 residues. The germline V gene has CDR1 DFQATT and CDR2 SNEGSKA (reference sequence). CDR3 bases: TGCGGTGCCCCCAGGGCGGGAGCGGGGGCGTACCAAGAGACCCAGTACTTC. It is translated as CGAPRAGAGAYQETQYF.

This clonotype was detected only once. The chain combines TRBV6-6 with TRBJ1-5, with TRBD1 matching 8 bases. Germline assignment: CDR1 MNHNY and CDR2 SVGAGI (reference sequence). This CDR3 has 15 residues. V gave up 5 bases and J gave up 5 bases; unmatched junction bases: 8. The CDR3 sequence: CASSNRGGLDQPQHF. In nucleotides, the CDR3 is TGTGCCAGCAGTAACAGGGGGGGACTCGATCAGCCCCAGCATTTT.

This clonotype was found many times. This chain joins TRBV27 and TRBJ1-2; D remains unclear. The V gene lost 6 bases and the J gene lost 3 bases, with 14 bases spanning the gap. The CDR3 is made up of 14 amino acids. Germline values: CDR1 MNHEY, CDR2 SMNVEV (reference sequence). The chain's CDR3 is CASREQRPDYGYTF. The CDR3, as DNA: TGTGCCAGCAGGGAACAGCGGCCTGACTATGGCTACACCTTC.

This clonotype was seen only a few times. This chain joins TRBV7-7 and TRBJ2-2; no firm D call. Germline loops: CDR1 SSHAT, CDR2 FNYEAQ (reference sequence). V was shortened by 5 bases and J by 7 bases, with 23 bases between the two germline ends. This CDR3 is 17 amino acids long. In nucleotides, the CDR3 is TGTGCCAGCAGCCCGCTCTTAGTATCGGGTTATCACGGGGAGCTGTTTTTT. Its translation: CASSPLLVSGYHGELFF.